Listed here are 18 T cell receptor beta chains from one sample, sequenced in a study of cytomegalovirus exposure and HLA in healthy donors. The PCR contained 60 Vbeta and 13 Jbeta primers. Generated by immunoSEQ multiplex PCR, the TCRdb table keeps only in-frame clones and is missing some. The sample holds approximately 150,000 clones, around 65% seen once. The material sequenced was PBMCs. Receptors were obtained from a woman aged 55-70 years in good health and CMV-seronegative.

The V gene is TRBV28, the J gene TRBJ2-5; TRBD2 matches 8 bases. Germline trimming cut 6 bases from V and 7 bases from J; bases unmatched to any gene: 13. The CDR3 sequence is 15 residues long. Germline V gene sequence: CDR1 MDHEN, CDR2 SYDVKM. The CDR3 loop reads CASSSLAEGLGTQYF. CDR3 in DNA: TGTGCCAGCAGCTCACTAGCGGAAGGCCTGGGGACCCAGTACTTC.

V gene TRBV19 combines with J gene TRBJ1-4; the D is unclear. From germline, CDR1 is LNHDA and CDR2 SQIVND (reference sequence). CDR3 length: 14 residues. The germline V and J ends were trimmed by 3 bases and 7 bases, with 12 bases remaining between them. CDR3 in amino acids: CASSIGRVGEKLFF. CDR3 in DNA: TGTGCCAGTAGTATCGGGAGGGTTGGTGAAAAACTGTTTTTT.

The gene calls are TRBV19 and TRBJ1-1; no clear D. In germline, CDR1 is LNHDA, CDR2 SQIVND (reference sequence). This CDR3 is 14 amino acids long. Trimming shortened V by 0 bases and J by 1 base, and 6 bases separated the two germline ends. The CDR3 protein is CASSIDVANTEAFF. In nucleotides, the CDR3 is TGTGCCAGTAGTATAGATGTGGCGAACACTGAAGCTTTCTTT.

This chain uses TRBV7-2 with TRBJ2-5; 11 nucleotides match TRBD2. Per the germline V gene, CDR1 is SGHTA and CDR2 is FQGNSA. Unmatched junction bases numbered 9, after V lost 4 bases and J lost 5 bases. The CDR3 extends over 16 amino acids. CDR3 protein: CASSSSLSGRGETQYF. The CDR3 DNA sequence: TGTGCCAGCAGCTCCTCCCTTAGCGGGAGGGGGGAGACCCAGTACTTC.

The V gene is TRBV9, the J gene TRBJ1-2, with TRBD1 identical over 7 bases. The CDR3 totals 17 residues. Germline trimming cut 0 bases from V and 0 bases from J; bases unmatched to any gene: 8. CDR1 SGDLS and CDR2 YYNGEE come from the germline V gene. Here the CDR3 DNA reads TGTGCCAGCAGCGTAGTTCGGAGGGACAGCTCTAACTATGGCTACACCTTC. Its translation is CASSVVRRDSSNYGYTF.

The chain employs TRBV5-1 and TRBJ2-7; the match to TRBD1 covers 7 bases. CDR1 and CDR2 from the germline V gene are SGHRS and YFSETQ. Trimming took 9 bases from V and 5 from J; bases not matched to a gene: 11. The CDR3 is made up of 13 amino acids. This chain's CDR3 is CATSITGDDEQYF. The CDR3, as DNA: TGCGCCACCTCGATAACAGGGGACGACGAGCAGTACTTC.

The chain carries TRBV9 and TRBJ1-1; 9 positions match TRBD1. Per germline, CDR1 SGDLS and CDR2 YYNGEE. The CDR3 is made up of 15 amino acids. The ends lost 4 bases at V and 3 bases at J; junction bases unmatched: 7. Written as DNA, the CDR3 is TGTGCCAGCAGCAGGGGACAGGGTCAGGACACTGAAGCTTTCTTT. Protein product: CASSRGQGQDTEAFF.

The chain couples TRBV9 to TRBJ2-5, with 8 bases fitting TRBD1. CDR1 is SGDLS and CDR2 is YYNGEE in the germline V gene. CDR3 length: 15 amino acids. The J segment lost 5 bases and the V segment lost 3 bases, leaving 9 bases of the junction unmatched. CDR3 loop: CASSADPRGPETQYF. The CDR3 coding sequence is TGTGCCAGCAGCGCAGACCCCAGGGGGCCGGAGACCCAGTACTTC.

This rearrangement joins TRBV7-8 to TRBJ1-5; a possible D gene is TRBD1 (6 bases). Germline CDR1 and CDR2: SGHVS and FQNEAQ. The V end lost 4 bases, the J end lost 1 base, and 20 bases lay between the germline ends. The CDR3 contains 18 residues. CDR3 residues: CASSSNPQGPVSNQPQHF. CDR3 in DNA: TGTGCCAGCAGCTCCAATCCGCAGGGGCCAGTCAGCAATCAGCCCCAGCATTTT.

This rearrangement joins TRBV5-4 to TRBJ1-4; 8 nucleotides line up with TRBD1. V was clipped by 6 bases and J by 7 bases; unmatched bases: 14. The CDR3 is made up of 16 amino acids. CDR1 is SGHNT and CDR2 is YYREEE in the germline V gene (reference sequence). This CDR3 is CASMRGGGQEGEKLFF. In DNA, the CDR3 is TGTGCCAGCATGAGGGGAGGGGGACAGGAAGGTGAAAAACTGTTTTTT.

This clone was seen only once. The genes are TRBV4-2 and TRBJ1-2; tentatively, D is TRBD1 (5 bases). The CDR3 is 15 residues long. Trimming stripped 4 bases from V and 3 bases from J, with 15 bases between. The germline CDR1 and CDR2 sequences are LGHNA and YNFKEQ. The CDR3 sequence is CASSPPQGSDYGYTF. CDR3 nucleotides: TGTGCCAGCAGCCCCCCTCAGGGATCCGACTATGGCTACACCTTC.

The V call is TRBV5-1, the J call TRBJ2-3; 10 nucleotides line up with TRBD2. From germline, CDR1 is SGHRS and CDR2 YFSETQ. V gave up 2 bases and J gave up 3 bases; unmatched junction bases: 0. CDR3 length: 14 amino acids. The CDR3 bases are TGCGCCAGCAGCTTTAGCGGGAGGACAGATACGCAGTATTTT. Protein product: CASSFSGRTDTQYF.

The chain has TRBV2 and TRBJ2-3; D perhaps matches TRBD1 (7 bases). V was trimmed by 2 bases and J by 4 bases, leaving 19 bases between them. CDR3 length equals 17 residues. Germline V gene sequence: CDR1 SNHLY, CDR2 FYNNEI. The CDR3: CASSERRRGRGADTQYF. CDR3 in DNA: TGTGCCAGCAGTGAACGTAGGCGGGGCAGGGGGGCAGATACGCAGTATTTT.

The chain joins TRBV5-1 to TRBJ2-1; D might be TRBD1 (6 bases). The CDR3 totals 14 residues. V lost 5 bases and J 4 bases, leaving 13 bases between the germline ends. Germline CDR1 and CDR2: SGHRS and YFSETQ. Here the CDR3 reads CASSGGADYNEQFF. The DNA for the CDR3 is TGCGCCAGCAGTGGGGGCGCGGATTACAATGAGCAGTTCTTC.

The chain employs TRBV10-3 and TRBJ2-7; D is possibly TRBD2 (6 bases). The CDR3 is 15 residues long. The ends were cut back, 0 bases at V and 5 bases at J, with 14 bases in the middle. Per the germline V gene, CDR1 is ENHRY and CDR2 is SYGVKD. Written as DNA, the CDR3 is TGTGCCATCAGTGAGTCGGGGGGAGGTAGCCACGAGCAGTACTTC. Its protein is CAISESGGGSHEQYF.

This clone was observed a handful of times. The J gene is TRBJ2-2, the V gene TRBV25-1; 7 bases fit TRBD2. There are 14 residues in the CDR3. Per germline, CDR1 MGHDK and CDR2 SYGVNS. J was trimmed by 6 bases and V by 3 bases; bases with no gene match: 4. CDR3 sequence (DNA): TGTGCCAGCAGTGATAAGCGGGGACCCGGGGAGCTGTTTTTT. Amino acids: CASSDKRGPGELFF.

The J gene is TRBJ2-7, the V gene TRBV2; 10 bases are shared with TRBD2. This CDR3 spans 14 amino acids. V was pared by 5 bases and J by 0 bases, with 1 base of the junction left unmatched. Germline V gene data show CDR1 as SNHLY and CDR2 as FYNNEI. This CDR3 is CASSRTSGSYEQYF. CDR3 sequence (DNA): TGTGCCAGCAGTAGGACTAGCGGCTCCTACGAGCAGTACTTC.

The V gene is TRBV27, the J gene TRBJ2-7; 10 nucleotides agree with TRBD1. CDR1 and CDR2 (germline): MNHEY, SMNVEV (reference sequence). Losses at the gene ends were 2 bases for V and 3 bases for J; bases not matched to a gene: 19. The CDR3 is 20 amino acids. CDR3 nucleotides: TGTGCCAGCAGTTTAAAAAATGCCGGGACAGGGGCTCGACGTAGCTACGAGCAGTACTTC. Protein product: CASSLKNAGTGARRSYEQYF.